Following are 9 T cell receptor beta chains from one sample sequenced in a study of blood T cell repertoires in COVID-19. Sequenced by immunoSEQ multiplex PCR; TCRdb stores in-frame clones only, minus some. The repertoire has tens of thousands of clones, over 60% of them found once; the top ten carry about 20%. The sequenced sample consisted of peripheral blood. Receptors were obtained from a man aged 25-45 years with COVID-19, enrolled during active disease.

The chain recombines TRBV27 with TRBJ1-6; D might be TRBD1 (6 bases). From germline, CDR1 is MNHEY and CDR2 SMNVEV (reference sequence). This CDR3 region has 17 residues. Trimming left V 2 bases short and J 0 bases short, with 11 bases between. CDR3 bases: TGTGCCAGCAGTTTAAACAGGGATAGCTCCTATAATTCACCCCTCCACTTT. Protein product: CASSLNRDSSYNSPLHF.

This clone came up once. V is TRBV24-1 and J is TRBJ1-5; 9 bases are a match to TRBD1. Germline V gene lookup returns CDR1 KGHDR and CDR2 SFDVKD. Trimming removed 3 bases from V and 5 bases from J; junction bases left unmatched: 4. This CDR3 has 15 amino acids. The CDR3 is CATSDPRTGDQPQHF. The CDR3 coding sequence is TGTGCCACCAGTGATCCACGGACAGGGGATCAGCCCCAGCATTTT.

The chain combines TRBV5-4 with TRBJ2-5, with 9 bases identical to TRBD2. Trimming at V came to 4 bases and at J to 5 bases, leaving 12 bases not matched to a gene. Germline lookup yields CDR1 SGHNT and CDR2 YYREEE (reference sequence). The CDR3 spans 16 residues. CDR3 DNA sequence: TGTGCCAGCAGCATGGGCGTCGTAGCGGGGGAGGAGACCCAGTACTTC. It specifies CASSMGVVAGEETQYF.

The genes are TRBV7-9 and TRBJ2-2; TRBD2 might be the D (6 bases). The CDR3 totals 18 residues. The ends were cut back, 4 bases at V and 0 bases at J, with 18 bases in the middle. In germline, CDR1 is SEHNR, CDR2 FQNEAQ (reference sequence). The CDR3 reads CASSSLPGLFTNTGELFF. In nucleotides, the CDR3 is TGTGCCAGCAGCTCCCTTCCGGGACTTTTTACGAACACCGGGGAGCTGTTTTTT.

CDR3: CASSLAGTSGNEQFF. The CDR3, as DNA: TGCGCCAGCAGCTTGGCCGGGACTAGCGGAAATGAGCAGTTCTTC. V usage is TRBV5-1 and J usage is TRBJ2-1, with 11 bases aligning to TRBD2. The CDR3 contains 15 residues. CDR1 and CDR2 (germline): SGHRS, YFSETQ. Losses at the gene ends were 0 bases for V and 7 bases for J; bases not matched to a gene: 3. Together with reference TRBV5-1 and TRBJ2-1, the CDR3 gives the full variable domain: KAGVTQTPRYLIKTRGQQVTLSCSPISGHRSVSWYQQTPGQGLQFLFEYFSETQRNKGNFPGRFSGRQFSNSRSEMNVSTLELGDSALYLCASSLAGTSGNEQFFGPGTRLTVL.

This clone has just a few counts. This chain connects TRBV30 to TRBJ2-7, with a weak D call TRBD2 (5 bases). Trimming removed 5 bases at V and 4 bases at J, with 12 bases between. The CDR3 is 12 residues long. Germline values: CDR1 GTSNPN, CDR2 SVGIG (reference sequence). CDR3 residues: CAWGGRGYEQYF. The CDR3 DNA follows: TGTGCCTGGGGAGGTAGAGGTTACGAGCAGTACTTC.

This sequence joins TRBV9 and TRBJ2-2; D unresolved. Looked up from germline, CDR1 is SGDLS and CDR2 is YYNGEE. This CDR3 spans 12 amino acids. Trimming shortened V by 2 bases and J by 5 bases, and 4 bases separated the two germline ends. As DNA, the CDR3 is TGTGCCAGCAGCGTCGGGACCGGGGAGCTGTTTTTT. Translated: CASSVGTGELFF.

This chain links TRBV28 with TRBJ1-3; D perhaps matches TRBD1 (6 bases). Germline CDR1 MDHEN, CDR2 SYDVKM. CDR3 length: 15 residues. The germline V and J ends were trimmed by 5 bases and 4 bases, with 15 bases remaining between them. The CDR3 spells CASSLGDIRGNTIYF. The CDR3 DNA follows: TGTGCCAGCAGTCTCGGGGACATTAGGGGAAACACCATATATTTT.

This chain links TRBV27 with TRBJ2-5; 9 bases align to TRBD2. The ends lost 3 bases at V and 5 bases at J; junction bases unmatched: 4. The CDR3 contains 14 residues. In germline, CDR1 is MNHEY, CDR2 SMNVEV (reference sequence). The CDR3 DNA reads as TGTGCCAGCAGTTTGGGCCTAGCGGGGGAGACCCAGTACTTC. It is translated as CASSLGLAGETQYF.